This T cell receptor (beta chain) is from a study of chemoradiotherapy in HPV16-positive cancers. About the study: Two HPV16-positive patients' cells yielded candidate HPV-specific clones and common motifs.

Assay used: immunoSEQ multiplex PCR; TCRdb lists only in-frame clones, some missing. The sample yields about 1,400 clones, 82% seen once. Study observations and caveats: Only two HPV16-positive patients supplied the functional HPV-specificity definition.

Remarks on this clone: Its specificity is unknown.

The CDR3 consists of 15 residues. Trimming stripped 4 bases from V and 0 bases from J, with 10 bases between. Per germline, CDR1 SEHNR and CDR2 FQNEAQ (reference sequence). This sequence was found in a human donor with HPV-associated anogenital cancer. The gene calls are TRBV7-9 and TRBJ2-1; D uncertain. This specimen consisted of tumor tissue, obtained from a patient who underwent chemoradiotherapy. CDR3 DNA sequence: TGTGCCAGCAGCTGGGCCTGGAGCTCCTACAATGAGCAGTTCTTC. Amino acids: CASSWAWSSYNEQFF.